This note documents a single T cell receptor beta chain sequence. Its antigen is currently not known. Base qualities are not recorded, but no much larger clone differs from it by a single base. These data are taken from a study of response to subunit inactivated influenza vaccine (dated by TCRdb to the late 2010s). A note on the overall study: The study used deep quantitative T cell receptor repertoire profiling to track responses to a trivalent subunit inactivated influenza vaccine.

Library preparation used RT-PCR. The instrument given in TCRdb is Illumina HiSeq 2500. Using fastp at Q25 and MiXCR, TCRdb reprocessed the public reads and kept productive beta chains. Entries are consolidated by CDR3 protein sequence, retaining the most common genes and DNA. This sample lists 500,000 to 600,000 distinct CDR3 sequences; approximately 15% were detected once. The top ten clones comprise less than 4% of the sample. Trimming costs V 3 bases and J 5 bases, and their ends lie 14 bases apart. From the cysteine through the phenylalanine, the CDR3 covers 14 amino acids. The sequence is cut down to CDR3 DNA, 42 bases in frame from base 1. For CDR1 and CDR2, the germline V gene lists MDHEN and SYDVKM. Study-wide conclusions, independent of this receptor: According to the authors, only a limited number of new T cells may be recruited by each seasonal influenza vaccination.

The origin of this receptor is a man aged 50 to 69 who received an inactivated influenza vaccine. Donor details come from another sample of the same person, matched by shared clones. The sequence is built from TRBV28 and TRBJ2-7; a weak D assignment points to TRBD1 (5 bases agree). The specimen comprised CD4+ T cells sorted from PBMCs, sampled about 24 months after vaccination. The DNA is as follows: TGTGCCAGCAGTTTGGGGCGAGGAGTCAACGAGCAGTACTTC. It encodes CASSLGRGVNEQYF.